The rows below give T cell receptor beta chains drawn from one sample of a study of cytomegalovirus exposure and HLA in healthy donors. The repertoire was sequenced with immunoSEQ multiplex PCR; TCRdb's copy has only in-frame clones and lacks some. The sample lists about 140,000 clones; 70% to 80% were seen once. Specimen: PBMCs. The receptors stem from a female donor in good health and CMV-seronegative. Both conserved end residues are part of each CDR3. Fields, in order: V gene, clone size, D gene, J gene, CDR3 DNA, CDR3 protein. D genes are given only for firm matches. The size entry is marked missing in some rows and otherwise reads once, few, many or a size class.

TRBV27	.	TRBD2	TRBJ2-1	TGTGCCAGCAGTTTATCTGGGACTAACAATGAGCAGTTCTTC	CASSLSGTNNEQFF
TRBV28	.	.	TRBJ1-2	TGTGCCACGGACCTACGGGGGGACTATGGCTACACCTTC	CATDLRGDYGYTF
TRBV28	.	.	TRBJ1-6	TGTGCCAGCAGCCGATTACGGGGGCGCCGGGGGGATTCACCCCTCCACTTT	CASSRLRGRRGDSPLHF
TRBV7-9	.	.	TRBJ2-2	TGTGCCAGCAGCTTATTTGTCGACGGGGGGGAGCTGTTTTTT	CASSLFVDGGELFF
TRBV11-3	few	.	TRBJ1-1	TGTGCCAGCAGCGCCGGGAAGTATGAAGCTTTCTTT	CASSAGKYEAFF
TRBV27	.	TRBD1	TRBJ1-1	TGTGCCAGCAGTTTTAGGCAGGGGGACACTGAAGCTTTCTTT	CASSFRQGDTEAFF
TRBV25-1	few	TRBD2	TRBJ2-1	TGTGCCAGCAGTGAACAGTCTGGGCGGGGGGTTTACAATGAGCAGTTCTTC	CASSEQSGRGVYNEQFF
TRBV9	.	.	TRBJ1-5	TGTGCCAGCAGCGCAGGGGCCCTTCACAATCAGCCCCAGCATTTT	CASSAGALHNQPQHF
TRBV27	.	TRBD2	TRBJ2-7	TGTGCCAGCAGTCCCAGCGGGAGTTACGAGCAGTACTTC	CASSPSGSYEQYF
TRBV5-1	.	.	TRBJ2-7	TGCGCCAGCAGAGGAGTCTACGAGCAGTACTTC	CASRGVYEQYF
TRBV15	.	.	TRBJ1-5	TGTGCCACCAGCAGAGATCGCGGATTCAATCAGCCCCAGCATTTT	CATSRDRGFNQPQHF
TRBV6-5	.	.	TRBJ1-5	TGTGCCAGCAGTTACTCTAGGAACAGGGATAATCAGCCCCAGCATTTT	CASSYSRNRDNQPQHF